This TCR beta chain originates from a study of shared clonotypes between healthy human individuals. Remarks on this clone: Its antigen is undetermined.

Data came from immunoSEQ multiplex PCR; TCRdb stores just in-frame clones and leaves some out. This sample carries more than 500,000 clones, approximately 95% of them seen once, and the ten largest clones take over 0.1%. Study-wide findings and caveats: Measured sharing among donors was expected to vary with sequencing depth.

The CDR3 consists of 14 residues. The V gene lost 3 bases and the J gene lost 0 bases, with 6 bases spanning the gap. The germline V gene has CDR1 LNHDA and CDR2 SQIVND (reference sequence). Naive CD8 cells lacked CD45RO and underwent positive selection for CCR7, leaving out terminally differentiated effector memory CD45RA+ cells. The rearrangement joins TRBV19 to TRBJ1-3; D not certain. The sequenced material came from naive CD8+ T cells sorted from blood. This receptor was obtained from a woman between 25 and 40 years old in good health. This CDR3 is CASSMSSSGNTIYF. CDR3 in DNA: TGTGCCAGTAGTATGAGCAGCTCTGGAAACACCATATATTTT.